These T cell receptor beta chains were read from a single sample in a study of T-cell memory formation after mild COVID-19. TCRdb reanalysed the 5' RACE reads using MiXCR and keeps one entry per CDR3 protein. The sample yields 260,000 or so distinct CDR3 sequences, around 15% seen once. The sequencing input was PBMCs or a T cell subset sorted from them (not recorded which). The receptors shown here come from a man in his late teens or twenties who had mild COVID-19 (a few samples of this study predate the infection). Cell type and time point are not known. Both conserved end residues are part of each CDR3. The D gene is left open where the match is weak. Size is stated for part of the rows, as once, few or many counts, or as a class when the clone is expanded.

J gene,D gene,V gene,clone size,CDR3 DNA,CDR3 protein
TRBJ2-7,TRBD2,TRBV4-1,.,TGCGCCAGCTCTCAGGTACTAGCGGGGTACGAGCAGTACTTC,CASSQVLAGYEQYF
TRBJ2-3,TRBD2,TRBV2,.,TGTGCCAGCAGTGAAGCGCGTAGCGGGGGGGAATGGGGCACAGATACGCAGTATTTT,CASSEARSGGEWGTDTQYF
TRBJ2-5,.,TRBV5-1,few,TGCGCCAGCACCCTGGGGGGGGCCCAAGAGACCCAGTACTTC,CASTLGGAQETQYF
TRBJ1-4,TRBD1,TRBV7-9,few,TGTGCCAGCAGCATAACGACAGGGGTAGAACTGTTTTTT,CASSITTGVELFF
TRBJ2-3,TRBD1,TRBV3-1,few,TGTGCCAGCAGCCCTGTACAGGGGGCGGGCGGCACAGATACGCAGTATTTT,CASSPVQGAGGTDTQYF
TRBJ2-3,.,TRBV9,many,TGTGCCAGCAGCGTAGGGGGCAGCACAGATACGCAGTATTTT,CASSVGGSTDTQYF
TRBJ1-1,.,TRBV3-1,.,TGTGCCAGCAGCGGGAGTGGGGGGGGGTGGACTGAAGCTTTCTTT,CASSGSGGGWTEAFF
TRBJ1-5,.,TRBV3-1,few,TGTGCCAGCAGCTCCTCGGGGGGGACTCAGCCCCAGCATTTT,CASSSSGGTQPQHF
TRBJ2-7,.,TRBV9,.,TGTGCCAGCAGCTCAGGCGGGACCCTAACCTACGAGCAGTACTTC,CASSSGGTLTYEQYF
TRBJ2-2,TRBD1,TRBV27,.,TGTGCCAGCAGACGACAGGGTACTGACACCGGGGAGCTGTTTTTT,CASRRQGTDTGELFF